A single sample gave rise to the 32 T cell receptor beta chains below, sequenced in a study of vaccination effects on CD4 cells after COVID-19. The antigens these receptors bind are not known. Expansion with viral peptide pools was applied to antigen-specific CD4+ T cells by the ViraFEST assay prior to sequencing. CD4+ T cell isolation took place after approximately 11 days of culture. All participants had two doses of either the BNT162b2 or mRNA-1273 vaccine. Libraries were prepared by immunoSEQ multiplex PCR; TCRdb keeps only in-frame clonotypes and omits some of them. Among fewer than 35,000 clones listed, roughly 81% were seen once. This specimen was CD4+ T cells from PBMCs cultured with HCoV-229E spike peptides, taken after COVID-19 vaccination. The receptor source for this set is a human donor who received a COVID-19 vaccine.

The chain links TRBV19 to TRBJ1-2, with 10 positions matching TRBD1. V trimming: 11 bases; J trimming: 5 bases; junction bases outside the gene matches: 11. The CDR3 has 14 amino acids. Per germline, CDR1 LNHDA and CDR2 SQIVND (reference sequence). In DNA, the CDR3 is TGTGCCTCCAAATCGGGACAGGGGTTTTATGGCTACACCTTC. Its protein is CASKSGQGFYGYTF. The variable domain in full, with the rest retrieved from reference TRBV19 and TRBJ1-2, is DGGITQSPKYLFRKEGQNVTLSCEQNLNHDAMYWYRQDPGQGLRLIYYSQIVNDFQKGDIAEGYSVSREKKESFPLTVTSAQKNPTAFYLCASKSGQGFYGYTFGSGTRLTVV.

The V gene is TRBV6-2 or TRBV6-3, the J gene TRBJ1-4, with a tentative D call TRBD1 (5 bases). V was shortened by 3 bases and J by 8 bases, with 13 bases between the two germline ends. Per the germline V gene, CDR1 is MNHEY and CDR2 is SVGEGT. CDR3 length: 14 amino acids. CDR3 region: CASSYRQGGEKLFF. The CDR3 nucleotides are TGTGCCAGCAGTTATCGCCAGGGCGGAGAAAAACTGTTTTTT.

In its sample, this clone was seen a few times. This chain links TRBV6-6 with TRBJ2-7, with D maybe TRBD2 (6 bases). The CDR3 has 13 amino acids. In germline, CDR1 is MNHNY, CDR2 SVGAGI (reference sequence). Between the trimmed V and J ends, which lost 6 bases and 3 bases, there was a span of 12 bases. The CDR3 DNA is TGTGCCAGCAGCTCATGGGGAGGCTACGAGCAGTACTTC. Translated, it gives CASSSWGGYEQYF.

This clone was recorded a few times. The V gene is TRBV3-1 (or the pseudogene TRBV3-2), the J gene TRBJ2-7; 10 bases fit TRBD2. There are 15 residues in the CDR3. V lost 1 base, J lost 3 bases, and 3 bases stayed unmatched. The V gene's germline CDR1 is LGHDT and CDR2 YNNKEL (reference sequence). The CDR3 region has the DNA TGTGCCAGCAGCCAAGCCACTAGCGGGAACTACGAGCAGTACTTC. This encodes CASSQATSGNYEQYF.

The chain employs TRBV2 and TRBJ2-7; a possible D gene is TRBD2 (5 bases). From germline, CDR1 is SNHLY and CDR2 FYNNEI. CDR3 length: 13 residues. Trimming pared 3 bases from V and 6 bases from J, leaving 12 bases between. This CDR3 reads CASSDVGRAEQYF. CDR3 DNA: TGTGCCAGCAGTGACGTAGGGCGGGCCGAGCAGTACTTC.

This clone was found a few times. This chain uses TRBV7-2 with TRBJ2-5; 7 bases are a match to TRBD1. The CDR3 is 13 residues long. The V gene's germline CDR1 is SGHTA and CDR2 FQGNSA. V lost 3 bases, J lost 4 bases, and 2 bases stayed unmatched. Written as DNA, the CDR3 is TGTGCCAGCAGCTTCCCAGGGGGAGAGACCCAGTACTTC. Translation gives CASSFPGGETQYF.

The gene calls are TRBV7-8 and TRBJ2-2, with TRBD1 as a possible D gene (6 bases). The CDR3 consists of 15 residues. The germline gives CDR1 SGHVS, CDR2 FQNEAQ. V dropped 5 bases and J dropped 7 bases, with 17 bases sitting between them. CDR3 sequence (DNA): TGTGCCAGCAGCGGCAGCTTCGGACAGAACGGGGAGCTGTTTTTT. Residues: CASSGSFGQNGELFF.

V is TRBV14 and J is TRBJ2-2; no firm D call. V lost 0 bases and J lost 5, with 10 bases in between. CDR3 length: 15 amino acids. The germline V gene has CDR1 SGHDN and CDR2 FVKESK. Here the CDR3 reads CASSQDGRRTGELFF. CDR3 sequence (DNA): TGTGCCAGCAGCCAAGACGGTAGGCGGACCGGGGAGCTGTTTTTT. Drawing the rest from reference TRBV14 and TRBJ2-2, the complete variable domain is EAGVTQFPSHSVIEKGQTVTLRCDPISGHDNLYWYRRVMGKEIKFLLHFVKESKQDESGMPNNRFLAERTGGTYSTLKVQPAELEDSGVYFCASSQDGRRTGELFFGEGSRLTVL.

The rearrangement uses TRBV3-1 (or the pseudogene TRBV3-2) and TRBJ2-3, with 13 nucleotides matching TRBD2. Germline-derived CDR1 and CDR2 are LGHDT and YNNKEL (reference sequence). The CDR3 extends over 16 amino acids. Trimming at V came to 5 bases and at J to 4 bases, leaving 6 bases not matched to a gene. This CDR3 is CASSSWTSGSSDTQYF. CDR3 sequence (DNA): TGTGCCAGCAGCTCATGGACTAGCGGGAGTTCAGATACGCAGTATTTT.

In its sample, this clone was seen a few times. V and J are TRBV5-4 and TRBJ1-2; TRBD1 matches at 8 bases. The V and J ends lost 4 bases and 7 bases, in that order; junction bases with no gene match: 3. CDR1 SGHNT and CDR2 YYREEE come from the germline V gene (reference sequence). The CDR3 consists of 12 residues. The CDR3, as DNA: TGTGCCAGCAGCCAGGGACAGGCTGGCTACACCTTC. This translates into CASSQGQAGYTF.

This chain joins TRBV5-1 and TRBJ2-1; 8 positions agree with TRBD2. This CDR3 is 13 amino acids long. With 4 bases clipped from V and 8 bases from J, the junction kept 5 bases outside the gene matches. Germline V lookup: CDR1 SGHRS, CDR2 YFSETQ. CDR3 coding DNA: TGCGCCAGCAGCCCGGGGGGGGACCATGAGCAGTTCTTC. Translation gives CASSPGGDHEQFF. The full variable domain, in which reference TRBV5-1 and TRBJ2-1 provide the parts outside the CDR3, is KAGVTQTPRYLIKTRGQQVTLSCSPISGHRSVSWYQQTPGQGLQFLFEYFSETQRNKGNFPGRFSGRQFSNSRSEMNVSTLELGDSALYLCASSPGGDHEQFFGPGTRLTVL.

This clone was picked up a small number of times. The chain joins TRBV27 to TRBJ1-5, with TRBD1 as a possible D gene (5 bases). The length of the CDR3 is 12 residues. V lost 4 bases, J lost 11 bases, and 12 bases lay in between. CDR1 and CDR2 from the germline V gene are MNHEY and SMNVEV (reference sequence). This CDR3 is CASSSVGGAQHF. CDR3 DNA sequence: TGTGCCAGCAGTTCCGTAGGAGGGGCCCAGCATTTT.

J is TRBJ2-2 and V is TRBV7-5; no check of the table's D call, TRBD2, against the DNA was made. TRBV7-5 is reported as a pseudogene. The CDR3 covers 19 residues. The CDR3 sequence is CVRSQHTIPGLAGNGELFF. The CDR3 DNA sequence: TGTGTCAGAAGCCAGCACACAATACCGGGACTAGCGGGAAACGGGGAGCTGTTTTTT.

The chain links TRBV11-3 to TRBJ2-5; tentative D call: TRBD1 (6 bases). This CDR3 spans 14 amino acids. With 3 bases removed from V and 6 bases from J, the gap between germline ends came to 14 bases. Germline-derived CDR1 and CDR2 are SGHNT and YENEEA. For the CDR3, the DNA is TGTGCCAGCAGCTTCCCAGGTCAGGGGCAGACCCAGTACTTC. It translates to CASSFPGQGQTQYF.

This clone was detected only a few times. The V and J genes are TRBV6-1 and TRBJ1-3; D is uncertain. The CDR3 covers 14 residues. V shed 3 bases and J shed 0 bases, with 6 bases lying between them. Germline V CDR1 and CDR2: MNHNS, SASEGT. CDR3 loop: CASSEQSSGNTIYF. For the CDR3, the DNA is TGTGCCAGCAGTGAGCAGAGCTCTGGAAACACCATATATTTT.

A few counts support this clone. J is TRBJ2-3 and V is TRBV5-1, with 11 bases that match TRBD2. This CDR3 region has 16 residues. Germline CDR1 is SGHRS and CDR2 is YFSETQ. V was pared by 2 bases and J by 6 bases, with 8 bases of the junction left unmatched. The CDR3 here is CASSLPSGGPGDTQYF. Here the CDR3 DNA reads TGCGCCAGCAGCTTACCTAGCGGGGGGCCGGGCGATACGCAGTATTTT.

This chain uses TRBV6-6 with TRBJ2-7; TRBD1 agrees at 7 bases. Germline CDR1 and CDR2: MNHNY and SVGAGI (reference sequence). The V and J ends lost 6 bases and 5 bases, in that order; junction bases with no gene match: 10. This CDR3 comprises 14 residues. Written as DNA, the CDR3 is TGTGCCAGCAGCTCGACAGGGAATTTTAACGAGCAGTACTTC. This encodes CASSSTGNFNEQYF.

The chain links TRBV6-2 or TRBV6-3 to TRBJ2-5; 9 positions agree with TRBD1. The CDR3 extends over 15 amino acids. V shed 6 bases, J shed 5 bases, and the junction held 10 bases outside the gene matches. CDR1 and CDR2 (germline): MNHEY, SVGEGT. The CDR3 sequence: CASSKGQGFLETQYF. CDR3 bases: TGTGCCAGCAGCAAGGGACAGGGTTTTCTTGAGACCCAGTACTTC.

The rearrangement uses TRBV2 and TRBJ1-5; TRBD1 might be the D (5 bases). Germline V CDR1 and CDR2: SNHLY, FYNNEI. The CDR3 extends over 15 amino acids. Trimming took off 6 bases at V and 0 bases at J, with 12 bases between the two ends. The DNA for the CDR3 is TGTGCCAGCAGGCCTACGACAGTTAGCAATCAGCCCCAGCATTTT. Encoded protein: CASRPTTVSNQPQHF. Using reference TRBV2 and TRBJ1-5 for the parts outside the CDR3, the full variable domain is EPEVTQTPSHQVTQMGQEVILRCVPISNHLYFYWYRQILGQKVEFLVSFYNNEISEKSEIFDDQFSVERPDGSNFTLKIRSTKLEDSAMYFCASRPTTVSNQPQHFGDGTRLSIL.

This clone was detected only a few times. The V gene is TRBV24-1, the J gene TRBJ2-1; D possibly corresponds to TRBD2 (7 bases). Germline CDR1 reads KGHDR; CDR2 reads SFDVKD. V was clipped by 6 bases and J by 7 bases, with 15 bases between them. The CDR3 is 14 amino acids. The CDR3 is CATSMGGLSNEQFF. CDR3 bases: TGTGCCACCAGTATGGGGGGGCTCTCAAATGAGCAGTTCTTC.

This clone was found a few times. This chain uses TRBV5-4 with TRBJ2-2; a weak D match, TRBD2 (5 bases). Per the germline V gene, CDR1 is SGHNT and CDR2 is YYREEE (reference sequence). The CDR3 is made up of 16 amino acids. Trimming took off 0 bases at V and 4 bases at J, with 13 bases between the two ends. The CDR3 here is CASSLGARAGTGELFF. The CDR3 DNA reads TGTGCCAGCAGCTTGGGGGCCCGGGCGGGCACCGGGGAGCTGTTTTTT.

The chain combines TRBV18 with TRBJ1-4, with TRBD1 matching over 8 bases. From germline, CDR1 is KGHSH and CDR2 LQKENI. J lost 6 bases, V lost 6 bases, and 9 bases had no gene match. The CDR3 sequence is 15 residues long. Here the CDR3 reads CASSSRQGRDEKLFF. Here the CDR3 DNA reads TGTGCCAGCTCGTCCCGACAGGGGAGGGATGAAAAACTGTTTTTT.

This clone was recorded a few times. V is TRBV11-1 and J is TRBJ1-6, with D possibly TRBD1 on 6 matching bases. The V end lost 2 bases, the J end lost 8 bases, and 10 bases lay between the germline ends. CDR3 length equals 14 residues. Per germline, CDR1 SGHAT and CDR2 FQDESV (reference sequence). CDR3 nucleotides: TGTGCCAGCAGCTTATCAGGGGCTTATTCACCCCTCCACTTT. This codes for CASSLSGAYSPLHF.

This clone was seen a few times. The chain carries TRBV7-8 and TRBJ2-7; 10 bases line up with TRBD2. CDR1 and CDR2 from the germline V gene are SGHVS and FQNEAQ. The CDR3 is 20 residues long. The ends lost 2 bases at V and 0 bases at J; junction bases unmatched: 16. The CDR3 is CASSLSQWVAGGPLSYEQYF. DNA for the CDR3: TGTGCCAGCAGCTTATCTCAGTGGGTAGCGGGAGGTCCTCTCTCCTACGAGCAGTACTTC.

The chain couples TRBV19 to TRBJ2-7; 7 positions agree with TRBD1. In germline, CDR1 is LNHDA, CDR2 SQIVND (reference sequence). This CDR3 spans 15 amino acids. J gave up 5 bases and V 4 bases, and 11 bases lay outside the gene matches. The CDR3, as DNA: TGTGCCAGTAGTACCGGACAGGTGGGGCTCCACGAGCAGTACTTC. Translating gives CASSTGQVGLHEQYF.

This chain joins TRBV15 and TRBJ2-2; D may match TRBD1 or TRBD2 (5 bases each). This CDR3 region has 20 residues. V lost 1 base and J 0 bases, leaving 21 bases between the germline ends. CDR1 and CDR2 from the germline V gene are LNHNV and YYDKDF (reference sequence). CDR3 sequence reads: CATSRGGLGGFLANTGELFF. In nucleotides, the CDR3 is TGTGCCACCAGCAGAGGGGGGTTAGGAGGATTCCTCGCGAACACCGGGGAGCTGTTTTTT.

The gene calls are TRBV10-1 and TRBJ2-7; the match to TRBD2 covers 9 bases. V gave up 0 bases and J gave up 3 bases; unmatched junction bases: 3. The CDR3 covers 15 residues. Germline CDR1 WNHNN, CDR2 SYGVQD (reference sequence). The CDR3 region is CASSESVLAGYEQYF. The CDR3 coding sequence is TGCGCCAGCAGTGAGTCGGTACTAGCGGGCTACGAGCAGTACTTC.

This clone was observed a handful of times. This chain links TRBV7-8 with TRBJ1-2; D possibly corresponds to TRBD1 (5 bases). The V and J ends lost 1 base and 2 bases respectively, with 11 bases between them. CDR1 and CDR2 from the germline V gene are SGHVS and FQNEAQ. This CDR3 comprises 15 residues. The CDR3 DNA follows: TGTGCCAGCAGCTTAGTCGGGACCCAGAACTATGGCTACACCTTC. It codes for CASSLVGTQNYGYTF.

The sample holds one count of this clone. The V gene is TRBV15, the J gene TRBJ1-5; no firm D call. The V end lost 0 bases, the J end lost 5 bases, and 14 bases lay between the germline ends. CDR1 and CDR2 (germline): LNHNV, YYDKDF (reference sequence). The CDR3 has 16 residues. This chain's CDR3 is CATSRDQNSGDQPQHF. The CDR3, as DNA: TGTGCCACCAGCAGAGATCAAAATTCCGGGGATCAGCCCCAGCATTTT.

V usage is TRBV3-1 (or the pseudogene TRBV3-2) and J usage is TRBJ1-3; no clear D. The CDR3 consists of 16 residues. Germline CDR1 is LGHDT and CDR2 is YNNKEL (reference sequence). V shed 1 base and J shed 0 bases, with 10 bases lying between them. The CDR3 region is CASSQVRTASGNTIYF. CDR3 coding DNA: TGTGCCAGCAGCCAAGTACGTACAGCCTCTGGAAACACCATATATTTT.

The gene calls are TRBV11-3 and TRBJ2-3; TRBD2 is a possible D gene (6 bases). The length of the CDR3 is 15 residues. V dropped 1 base and J dropped 3 bases, with 11 bases sitting between them. Germline V gene sequence: CDR1 SGHNT, CDR2 YENEEA. The DNA for the CDR3 is TGTGCCAGCAGCTTAGGCGGGACTTTGACAGATACGCAGTATTTT. It is translated as CASSLGGTLTDTQYF.

V gene TRBV27 combines with J gene TRBJ1-1; TRBD1 is a possible D gene (5 bases). CDR1 and CDR2 from the germline V gene are MNHEY and SMNVEV (reference sequence). The CDR3 totals 16 residues. Trimming shortened V by 5 bases and J by 0 bases, and 16 bases separated the two germline ends. DNA of the CDR3: TGTGCCAGCAGTCCAGCGCCGGGACGGATGAACACTGAAGCTTTCTTT. Protein: CASSPAPGRMNTEAFF.